A single sample is the source of the 29 T cell receptor beta chains below, sequenced in a study of shared clonotypes between healthy human individuals. Assay used: immunoSEQ multiplex PCR; TCRdb lists only in-frame clones, some missing. The sample consists of over 2 million clones, around 93% of them appearing once. The sample consisted of naive CD4+ T cells from PBMCs. Subset denoted: CD45RA+ positively selected. The origin of the receptors is a man between 18 and 29 years old in good health. Some clones in this sample may be carry-over from other donors' samples.

As concerns this clone: This sample also contains other DNA sequences that code for the same CDR3. The V gene is TRBV28, the J gene TRBJ2-7; 10 bases align to TRBD1. This CDR3 comprises 15 residues. V gave up 5 bases and J gave up 4 bases; unmatched junction bases: 8. Germline V CDR1 and CDR2: MDHEN, SYDVKM. CDR3 sequence: CASSLRDRGIYEQYF. As DNA, the CDR3 is TGTGCCAGCAGTCTCCGGGACAGGGGAATTTACGAGCAGTACTTC. Using reference TRBV28 and TRBJ2-7 for the parts outside the CDR3, the full variable domain is DVKVTQSSRYLVKRTGEKVFLECVQDMDHENMFWYRQDPGLGLRLIYFSYDVKMKEKGDIPEGYSVSREKKERFSLILESASTNQTSMYLCASSLRDRGIYEQYFGPGTRLTVT.

The chain carries TRBV10-3 and TRBJ1-2; D not resolved. V shed 3 bases and J shed 10 bases, with 18 bases lying between them. This CDR3 has 14 amino acids. The V gene's germline CDR1 is ENHRY and CDR2 SYGVKD. The CDR3 reads CAISERPSPGSYTF. DNA of the CDR3: TGTGCCATCAGTGAAAGGCCTTCCCCTGGGTCCTACACCTTC.

The J gene is TRBJ2-7, the V gene TRBV19; 9 bases are a match to TRBD2. Trimming took 3 bases from V and 1 from J; bases not matched to a gene: 4. Germline CDR1 is LNHDA and CDR2 is SQIVND (reference sequence). CDR3 length: 15 amino acids. The CDR3 protein is CASSISGSASYEQYF. CDR3 bases: TGTGCCAGTAGTATTAGCGGGAGTGCGTCCTACGAGCAGTACTTC. Using reference TRBV19 and TRBJ2-7 for the parts outside the CDR3, the full variable domain is DGGITQSPKYLFRKEGQNVTLSCEQNLNHDAMYWYRQDPGQGLRLIYYSQIVNDFQKGDIAEGYSVSREKKESFPLTVTSAQKNPTAFYLCASSISGSASYEQYFGPGTRLTVT.

This clone was detected once. V usage is TRBV28 and J usage is TRBJ2-1, with D unclear. Trimming took off 7 bases at V and 0 bases at J, with 10 bases between the two ends. This CDR3 spans 14 amino acids. Germline CDR1 MDHEN, CDR2 SYDVKM. The CDR3 bases are TGTGCCAGCACGATGGCACCCTCCTACAATGAGCAGTTCTTC. Its translation is CASTMAPSYNEQFF.

The chain employs TRBV2 and TRBJ2-1; TRBD1 might be the D (5 bases). The V gene's germline CDR1 is SNHLY and CDR2 FYNNEI. This CDR3 comprises 14 residues. The germline V and J ends were trimmed by 0 bases and 7 bases, with 10 bases remaining between them. CDR3 DNA: TGTGCCAGCAGTGAAGCGCAGGGTTGGAATGAGCAGTTCTTC. Its protein is CASSEAQGWNEQFF.

The chain employs TRBV5-1 and TRBJ2-3; D uncertain. This CDR3 comprises 14 residues. The V gene lost 0 bases and the J gene lost 3 bases, with 8 bases spanning the gap. Germline CDR1 and CDR2: SGHRS and YFSETQ. CDR3 coding DNA: TGCGCCAGCAGCTTGGCCAGCAGGACAGATACGCAGTATTTT. Protein: CASSLASRTDTQYF.

The chain couples TRBV28 to TRBJ1-2; D is unresolved. V gave up 7 bases and J gave up 5 bases, with 23 bases separating them. The CDR3 is 16 amino acids. Germline CDR1 and CDR2: MDHEN and SYDVKM. The CDR3 DNA sequence: TGTGCCAGCATAACGCCTGGGCATCCAATAGGGTATGGCTACACCTTC. Translation: CASITPGHPIGYGYTF.

The chain has TRBV28 and TRBJ2-7; D unclear. V was shortened by 5 bases and J by 0 bases, with 8 bases between the two germline ends. The germline V gene has CDR1 MDHEN and CDR2 SYDVKM. The CDR3 totals 13 residues. DNA for the CDR3: TGTGCCAGCAGTCGCCCCAGCTCCTACGAGCAGTACTTC. This gives the protein CASSRPSSYEQYF.

This chain links TRBV7-3 with TRBJ2-3, with D possibly being TRBD1 (5 bases). Trimming cost V 1 base and J 5 bases, with 7 bases left between them. The CDR3 length is 13 residues. Germline V gene lookup returns CDR1 SGHTA and CDR2 FQGTGA. The CDR3 spells CASSLNRGDTQYF. CDR3 nucleotide sequence: TGTGCCAGCAGCTTAAATAGGGGAGATACGCAGTATTTT.

V usage is TRBV30 and J usage is TRBJ1-1, with D hard to call. The length of the CDR3 is 13 residues. V shed 4 bases and J shed 1 base, with 10 bases lying between them. The germline V gene encodes CDR1 GTSNPN and CDR2 SVGIG (reference sequence). CDR3 DNA sequence: TGTGCCTGGACCGTGGGCTCGAACACTGAAGCTTTCTTT. Encoded protein: CAWTVGSNTEAFF.

The rearrangement uses TRBV28 and TRBJ1-1; D unclear. Germline loops: CDR1 MDHEN, CDR2 SYDVKM. CDR3 length: 15 amino acids. Trimming took 6 bases from V and 0 from J, leaving 14 bases between them. The CDR3 DNA is TGTGCCAGCAGCCGCCTCGGAGGGATGAACACTGAAGCTTTCTTT. Translation gives CASSRLGGMNTEAFF. The whole variable domain, remainder taken from reference TRBV28 and TRBJ1-1, is DVKVTQSSRYLVKRTGEKVFLECVQDMDHENMFWYRQDPGLGLRLIYFSYDVKMKEKGDIPEGYSVSREKKERFSLILESASTNQTSMYLCASSRLGGMNTEAFFGQGTRLTVV.

The chain has TRBV9 and TRBJ2-7; D is uncertain. The CDR3 is 13 amino acids. V was clipped by 0 bases and J by 9 bases, with 13 bases between them. CDR1 and CDR2 (germline): SGDLS, YYNGEE. The CDR3 sequence: CASSVDREDGQYF. In DNA form, the CDR3 reads TGTGCCAGCAGCGTAGATAGGGAAGACGGGCAGTACTTC.

The rearrangement uses TRBV30 and TRBJ2-5, with 9 bases lining up with TRBD2. The CDR3 length is 16 residues. V gave up 0 bases and J gave up 4 bases; unmatched junction bases: 9. CDR1 and CDR2 from the germline V gene are GTSNPN and SVGIG (reference sequence). The DNA for the CDR3 is TGTGCCTGGAGTGTATGGGGTAGCGGGAGATCAGAGACCCAGTACTTC. Its protein is CAWSVWGSGRSETQYF.

J is TRBJ1-3 and V is TRBV2; no clear D. V lost 7 bases and J 0 bases, leaving 13 bases between the germline ends. Germline-derived CDR1 and CDR2 are SNHLY and FYNNEI. This CDR3 is 15 amino acids long. As DNA, the CDR3 is TGTGCCAGCATTGGAACGGCGTTCTCTGGAAACACCATATATTTT. It codes for CASIGTAFSGNTIYF. Combining the CDR3 with reference TRBV2 and TRBJ1-3 gives the whole variable domain EPEVTQTPSHQVTQMGQEVILRCVPISNHLYFYWYRQILGQKVEFLVSFYNNEISEKSEIFDDQFSVERPDGSNFTLKIRSTKLEDSAMYFCASIGTAFSGNTIYFGEGSWLTVV.

This clone showed up just a few times. The chain has TRBV5-1 and TRBJ1-1, with unresolved D. V dropped 3 bases and J dropped 0 bases, with 9 bases sitting between them. This CDR3 is 14 amino acids long. CDR1 and CDR2 (germline): SGHRS, YFSETQ. The CDR3 loop reads CASSSKMMNTEAFF. The CDR3 nucleotides read TGCGCCAGCAGCTCGAAAATGATGAACACTGAAGCTTTCTTT.

Worth noting for this clone: The sample carries other DNA sequences with the same CDR3. The rearrangement uses TRBV7-3 and TRBJ2-6; D call uncertain. The CDR3 covers 14 residues. V lost 4 bases and J lost 0, with 4 bases in between. Germline V lookup: CDR1 SGHTA, CDR2 FQGTGA. This chain's CDR3 is CASSSGSGANVLTF. In DNA form, the CDR3 reads TGTGCCAGCAGCTCCGGCTCTGGGGCCAACGTCCTGACTTTC.

The chain employs TRBV16 and TRBJ2-4; tentatively, D is TRBD2 (6 bases). This CDR3 is built from 17 residues. Germline assignment: CDR1 KGHSY and CDR2 FQNENV. The V end was cut by 1 base, the J end by 1 base, with 14 bases between. The CDR3 DNA reads TGTGCCAGCAGCCAATATGCGGGGAGCGGGGCCAAAAACATTCAGTACTTC. Its translation: CASSQYAGSGAKNIQYF.

The gene calls are TRBV5-1 and TRBJ2-6; D is undetermined. The V end was cut by 4 bases, the J end by 0 bases, with 5 bases between. Germline V lookup: CDR1 SGHRS, CDR2 YFSETQ. The CDR3 runs 14 residues. As DNA, the CDR3 is TGCGCCAGCAGCGCAAACTCTGGGGCCAACGTCCTGACTTTC. Translating gives CASSANSGANVLTF.

In nucleotides, the CDR3 is TGTGCCAGCAGCCAAGACTATCAGGAAGCGGGAGTCTACGAGCAGTACTTC. Translated: CASSQDYQEAGVYEQYF. The chain carries TRBV4-2 and TRBJ2-7; 8 positions match TRBD2. The V gene's germline CDR1 is LGHNA and CDR2 YNFKEQ. With V trimmed by 0 bases and J by 3 bases, 10 bases remained unmatched. The CDR3 has 17 amino acids.

Only one count was recorded for this clone. The chain couples TRBV27 to TRBJ1-5; 8 nucleotides match TRBD1. Trimming took 1 base from V and 5 from J; bases not matched to a gene: 10. Germline V gives CDR1 MNHEY, CDR2 SMNVEV (reference sequence). There are 17 residues in the CDR3. The CDR3 protein is CASSLFGLTGVDQPQHF. CDR3 sequence (DNA): TGTGCCAGCAGTTTATTCGGTTTGACAGGGGTCGATCAGCCCCAGCATTTT.

The rearrangement links TRBV7-2 to TRBJ2-3; tentative D call: TRBD2 (6 bases). The CDR3 totals 14 residues. The germline V and J ends were trimmed by 5 bases and 4 bases, with 13 bases remaining between them. The V gene's germline CDR1 is SGHTA and CDR2 FQGNSA. Written as DNA, the CDR3 is TGTGCCAGCAGCCCCGCCGGGACTTCAGATACGCAGTATTTT. Protein sequence: CASSPAGTSDTQYF.

The rearrangement uses TRBV20-1 and TRBJ2-1; perhaps TRBD2 as D (6 bases). Germline lookup yields CDR1 DFQATT and CDR2 SNEGSKA (reference sequence). Trimming shortened V by 8 bases and J by 10 bases, and 12 bases separated the two germline ends. This CDR3 has 10 residues. CDR3: CSFSGNEQFF. The CDR3 coding sequence is TGCAGTTTTAGCGGAAACGAGCAGTTCTTC.

The rearrangement uses TRBV2 and TRBJ1-2; 9 bases are shared with TRBD1. This CDR3 comprises 15 residues. J lost 4 bases, V lost 5 bases, and 8 bases had no gene match. Germline values: CDR1 SNHLY, CDR2 FYNNEI. The chain's CDR3 is CASSRTDRGGYGYTF. CDR3 bases: TGTGCCAGCAGTCGCACCGACAGGGGGGGCTATGGCTACACCTTC.

The DNA of the CDR3 is TGTGCCATCAGTGCGTTGGGGAATAGTCAGCCCCAGCATTTT. Translating gives CAISALGNSQPQHF. The chain combines TRBV10-3 with TRBJ1-5, with no clear D. V was cut by 4 bases and J by 6 bases, with 13 bases left in between. This CDR3 spans 14 amino acids. The germline V gene has CDR1 ENHRY and CDR2 SYGVKD.

This chain joins TRBV30 and TRBJ2-5; D is unclear. The DNA end is more similar to TRBJ2-7, so the J call may be wrong. Germline lookup yields CDR1 GTSNPN and CDR2 SVGIG (reference sequence). This CDR3 is built from 13 residues. CDR3 sequence: CAWSPRRAYEQYF. CDR3 sequence (DNA): TGTGCCTGGAGTCCTAGAAGAGCCTACGAGCAGTACTTC.

This chain links TRBV30 with TRBJ2-1; 9 bases fit TRBD2. The CDR3 is 18 amino acids. Germline assignment: CDR1 GTSNPN and CDR2 SVGIG (reference sequence). The V and J ends lost 3 bases and 0 bases, in that order; junction bases with no gene match: 12. CDR3 DNA: TGTGCCTGGAGGGGGGGAGCGGGAGGCAGGAGCTCCTACAATGAGCAGTTCTTC. Protein: CAWRGGAGGRSSYNEQFF.

The CDR3 DNA follows: TGTGCCAGCAGCTTAGATCCTATCACCGGGGAGCTGTTTTTT. Its translation is CASSLDPITGELFF. V usage is TRBV7-9 and J usage is TRBJ2-2; no clear D gene. There are 14 residues in the CDR3. With 1 base removed from V and 4 bases from J, the gap between germline ends came to 7 bases. CDR1 SEHNR and CDR2 FQNEAQ come from the germline V gene (reference sequence).

V is TRBV10-3 and J is TRBJ2-7, with D unresolved. V lost 0 bases to trimming and J lost 2 bases, with 17 bases between them. Germline CDR1 and CDR2: ENHRY and SYGVKD. CDR3 length equals 17 residues. CDR3 region: CAISESLAPGSPYEQYF. As DNA, the CDR3 is TGTGCCATCAGTGAGTCGTTGGCCCCTGGCTCGCCCTACGAGCAGTACTTC.

This clone was seen just once. This chain joins TRBV18 and TRBJ2-3; no definite D call. This CDR3 is 16 amino acids long. Germline V gene lookup returns CDR1 KGHSH and CDR2 LQKENI. V was cut by 4 bases and J by 0 bases, with 14 bases left in between. CDR3 bases: TGTGCCAGCTCACAGGAACTCCTTGTGAGCACAGATACGCAGTATTTT. Translated, it gives CASSQELLVSTDTQYF.